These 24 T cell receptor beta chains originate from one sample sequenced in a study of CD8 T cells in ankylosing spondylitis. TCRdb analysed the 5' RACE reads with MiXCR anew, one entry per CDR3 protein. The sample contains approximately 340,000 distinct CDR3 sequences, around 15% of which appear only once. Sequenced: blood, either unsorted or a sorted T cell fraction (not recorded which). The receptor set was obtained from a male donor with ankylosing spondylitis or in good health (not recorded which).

The DNA of the CDR3 is TGTGCCATCAGTGAGTCGACTAGCGGGAGGCTCGGCTACAATGAGCAGTTCTTC. Translated, it gives CAISESTSGRLGYNEQFF. This sequence joins TRBV10-3 and TRBJ2-1, with TRBD2 matching over 13 bases. V lost 0 bases to trimming and J lost 3 bases; unmatched junction nucleotides: 5. The CDR3 length is 18 residues. In germline, CDR1 is ENHRY, CDR2 SYGVKD.

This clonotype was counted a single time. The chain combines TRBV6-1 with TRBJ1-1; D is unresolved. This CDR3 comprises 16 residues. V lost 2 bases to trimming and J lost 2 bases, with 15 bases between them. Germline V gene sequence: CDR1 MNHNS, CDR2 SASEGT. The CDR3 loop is CASSELLASFNTEAFF. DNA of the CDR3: TGTGCCAGCAGTGAACTCCTCGCCAGCTTCAACACTGAAGCTTTCTTT.

The CDR3 sequence is CASRAQGGNIQYF. CDR3 in DNA: TGTGCCAGCAGGGCACAGGGTGGAAACATTCAGTACTTC. The rearrangement links TRBV27 to TRBJ2-4; tentative D call: TRBD1 (6 bases). V was shortened by 6 bases and J by 6 bases, with 12 bases between the two germline ends. CDR3 length equals 13 residues. Germline values: CDR1 MNHEY, CDR2 SMNVEV (reference sequence).

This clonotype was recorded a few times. Written as DNA, the CDR3 is TGTGCCACCAGTCGTACCGCAGAGACCCAGTACTTC. The encoded protein is CATSRTAETQYF. The chain employs TRBV15 and TRBJ2-5, with D unresolved. The ends were cut back, 6 bases at V and 4 bases at J, with 9 bases in the middle. Germline-derived CDR1 and CDR2 are LNHNV and YYDKDF (reference sequence). This CDR3 spans 12 amino acids.

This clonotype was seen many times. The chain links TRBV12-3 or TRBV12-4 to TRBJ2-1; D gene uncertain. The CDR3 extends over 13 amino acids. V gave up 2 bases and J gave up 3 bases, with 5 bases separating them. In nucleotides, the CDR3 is TGTGCCAGCAGTTTACGGCACTACAATGAGCAGTTCTTC. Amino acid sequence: CASSLRHYNEQFF.

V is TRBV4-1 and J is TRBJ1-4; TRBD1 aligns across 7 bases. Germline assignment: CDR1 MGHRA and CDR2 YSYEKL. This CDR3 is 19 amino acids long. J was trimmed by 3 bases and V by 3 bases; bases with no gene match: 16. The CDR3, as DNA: TGCGCCAGCAGCCAGAGGGGGACAGTCAAAATCGGGGCTAATGAAAAACTGTTTTTT. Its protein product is CASSQRGTVKIGANEKLFF.

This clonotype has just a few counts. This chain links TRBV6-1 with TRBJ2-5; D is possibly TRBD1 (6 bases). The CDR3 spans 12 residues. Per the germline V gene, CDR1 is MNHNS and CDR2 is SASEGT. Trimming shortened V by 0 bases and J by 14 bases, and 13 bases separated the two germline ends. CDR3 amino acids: CASSEALTGAYF. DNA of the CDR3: TGTGCCAGCAGTGAAGCGTTGACAGGAGCCTACTTC.

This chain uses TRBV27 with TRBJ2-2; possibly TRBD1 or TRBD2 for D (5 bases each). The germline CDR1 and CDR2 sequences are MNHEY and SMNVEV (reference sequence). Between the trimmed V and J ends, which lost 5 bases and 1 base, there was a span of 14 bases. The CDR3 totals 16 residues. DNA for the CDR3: TGTGCCAGCAGTCGACCGGGACCGGAGAACACCGGGGAGCTGTTTTTT. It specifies CASSRPGPENTGELFF.

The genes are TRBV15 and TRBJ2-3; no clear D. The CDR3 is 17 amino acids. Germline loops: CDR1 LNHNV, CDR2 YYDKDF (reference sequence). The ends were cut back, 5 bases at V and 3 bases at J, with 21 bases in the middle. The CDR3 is CATSGRGGRIWTDTQYF. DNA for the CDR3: TGTGCCACCAGCGGCCGAGGTGGCCGGATTTGGACAGATACGCAGTATTTT.

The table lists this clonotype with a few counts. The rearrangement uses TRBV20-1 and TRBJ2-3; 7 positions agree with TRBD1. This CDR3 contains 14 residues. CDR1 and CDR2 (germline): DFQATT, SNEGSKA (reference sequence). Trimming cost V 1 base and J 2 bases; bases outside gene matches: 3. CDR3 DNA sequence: TGCAGTGCTAGAGCGGGACAGTTCACAGATACGCAGTATTTT. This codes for CSARAGQFTDTQYF.

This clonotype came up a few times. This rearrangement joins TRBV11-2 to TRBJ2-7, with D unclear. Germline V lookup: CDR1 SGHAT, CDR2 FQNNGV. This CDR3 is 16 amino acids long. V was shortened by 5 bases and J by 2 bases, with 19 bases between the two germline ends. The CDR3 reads CASSPATGRSTYEQYF. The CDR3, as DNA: TGTGCCAGCAGCCCAGCAACGGGCAGGAGCACCTACGAGCAGTACTTC.

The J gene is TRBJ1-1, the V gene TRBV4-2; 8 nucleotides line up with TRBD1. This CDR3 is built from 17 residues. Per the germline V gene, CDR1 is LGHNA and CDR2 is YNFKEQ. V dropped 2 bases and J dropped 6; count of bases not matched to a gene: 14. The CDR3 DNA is TGTGCCAGCAGCCAAAGAGGAGGGACAGGCCCGCGCGCTGAAGCTTTCTTT. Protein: CASSQRGGTGPRAEAFF.

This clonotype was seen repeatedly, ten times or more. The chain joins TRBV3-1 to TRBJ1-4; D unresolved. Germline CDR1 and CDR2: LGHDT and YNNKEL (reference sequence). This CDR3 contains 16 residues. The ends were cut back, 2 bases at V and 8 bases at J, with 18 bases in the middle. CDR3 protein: CASSQRPGSSGEKLFF. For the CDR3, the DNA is TGTGCCAGCAGCCAAAGGCCGGGATCCTCGGGGGAAAAACTGTTTTTT. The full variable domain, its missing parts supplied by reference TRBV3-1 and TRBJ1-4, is DTAVSQTPKYLVTQMGNDKSIKCEQNLGHDTMYWYKQDSKKFLKIMFSYNNKELIINETVPNRFSPKSPDKAHLNLHINSLELGDSAVYFCASSQRPGSSGEKLFFGSGTQLSVL.

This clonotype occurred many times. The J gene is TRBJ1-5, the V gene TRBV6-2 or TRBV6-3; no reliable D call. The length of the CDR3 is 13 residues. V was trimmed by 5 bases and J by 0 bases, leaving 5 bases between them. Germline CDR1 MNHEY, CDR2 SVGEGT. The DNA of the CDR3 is TGTGCCAGCAGTCCATATAGCAATCAGCCCCAGCATTTT. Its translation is CASSPYSNQPQHF.

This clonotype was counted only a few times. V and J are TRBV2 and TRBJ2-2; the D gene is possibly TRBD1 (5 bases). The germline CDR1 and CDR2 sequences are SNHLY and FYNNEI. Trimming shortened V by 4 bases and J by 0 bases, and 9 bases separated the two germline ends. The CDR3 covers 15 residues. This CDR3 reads CASSVGPPNTGELFF. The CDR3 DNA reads TGTGCCAGCAGTGTGGGGCCCCCGAACACCGGGGAGCTGTTTTTT.

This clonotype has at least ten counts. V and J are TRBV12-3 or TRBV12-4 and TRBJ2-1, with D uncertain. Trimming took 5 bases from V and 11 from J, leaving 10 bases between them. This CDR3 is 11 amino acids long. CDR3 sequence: CASSLIGKQFF. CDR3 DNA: TGTGCCAGCAGTCTAATTGGGAAGCAGTTCTTC.

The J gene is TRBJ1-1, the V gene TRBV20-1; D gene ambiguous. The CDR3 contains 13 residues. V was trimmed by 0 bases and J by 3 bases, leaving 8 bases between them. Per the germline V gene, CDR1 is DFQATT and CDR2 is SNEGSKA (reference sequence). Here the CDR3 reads CSARDGLYTEAFF. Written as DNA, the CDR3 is TGCAGTGCTAGAGATGGCCTTTACACTGAAGCTTTCTTT.

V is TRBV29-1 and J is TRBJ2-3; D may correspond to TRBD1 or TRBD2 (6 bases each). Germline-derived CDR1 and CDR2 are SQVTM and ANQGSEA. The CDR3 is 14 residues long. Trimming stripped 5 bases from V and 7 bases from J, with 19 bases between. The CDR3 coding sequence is TGCAGCGTTTTGGAGGGGGTGAGGGGGAATACGCAGTATTTT. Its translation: CSVLEGVRGNTQYF.

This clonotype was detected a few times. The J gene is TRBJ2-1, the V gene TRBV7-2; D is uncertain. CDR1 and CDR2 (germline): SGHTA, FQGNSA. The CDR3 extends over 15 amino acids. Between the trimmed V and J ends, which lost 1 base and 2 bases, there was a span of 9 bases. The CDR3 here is CASSLGAAAYNEQFF. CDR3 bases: TGTGCCAGCAGCTTAGGGGCTGCAGCCTACAATGAGCAGTTCTTC. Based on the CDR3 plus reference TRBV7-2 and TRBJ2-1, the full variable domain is GAGVSQSPSNKVTEKGKDVELRCDPISGHTALYWYRQSLGQGLEFLIYFQGNSAPDKSGLPSDRFSAERTGGSVSTLTIQRTQQEDSAVYLCASSLGAAAYNEQFFGPGTRLTVL.

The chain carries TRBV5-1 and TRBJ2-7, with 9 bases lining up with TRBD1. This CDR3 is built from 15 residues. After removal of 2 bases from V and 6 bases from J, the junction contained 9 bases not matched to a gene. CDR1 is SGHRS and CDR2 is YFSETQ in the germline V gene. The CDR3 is CASSFGTGLVREQYF. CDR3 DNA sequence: TGCGCCAGCAGCTTCGGGACAGGGTTGGTTCGCGAGCAGTACTTC. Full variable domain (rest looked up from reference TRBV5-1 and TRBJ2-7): KAGVTQTPRYLIKTRGQQVTLSCSPISGHRSVSWYQQTPGQGLQFLFEYFSETQRNKGNFPGRFSGRQFSNSRSEMNVSTLELGDSALYLCASSFGTGLVREQYFGPGTRLTVT.

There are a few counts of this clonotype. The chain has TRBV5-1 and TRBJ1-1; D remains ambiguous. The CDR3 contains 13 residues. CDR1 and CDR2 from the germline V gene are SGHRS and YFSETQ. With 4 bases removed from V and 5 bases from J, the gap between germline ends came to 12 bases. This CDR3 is CASSPARRTEAFF. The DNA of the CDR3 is TGCGCCAGCAGCCCCGCTAGGAGGACTGAAGCTTTCTTT.

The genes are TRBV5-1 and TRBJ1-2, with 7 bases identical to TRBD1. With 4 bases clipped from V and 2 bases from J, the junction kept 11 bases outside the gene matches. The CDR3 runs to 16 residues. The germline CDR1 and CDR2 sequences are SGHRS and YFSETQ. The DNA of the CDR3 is TGCGCCAGCAGCATCGGACAGGCGCAAATCAACTATGGCTACACCTTC. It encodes CASSIGQAQINYGYTF.

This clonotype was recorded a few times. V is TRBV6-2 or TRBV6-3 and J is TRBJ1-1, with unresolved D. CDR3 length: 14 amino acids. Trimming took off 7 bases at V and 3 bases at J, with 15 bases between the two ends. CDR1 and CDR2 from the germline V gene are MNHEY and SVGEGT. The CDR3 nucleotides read TGTGCCAGCACCAAAAGTGGGGTTGACACTGAAGCTTTCTTT. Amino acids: CASTKSGVDTEAFF.

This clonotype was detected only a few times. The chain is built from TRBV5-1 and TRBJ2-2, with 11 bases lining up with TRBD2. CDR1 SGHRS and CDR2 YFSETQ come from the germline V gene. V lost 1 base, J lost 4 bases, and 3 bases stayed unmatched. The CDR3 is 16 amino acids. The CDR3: CASSLQLAGGTGELFF. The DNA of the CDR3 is TGCGCCAGCAGCTTGCAGCTAGCGGGAGGCACCGGGGAGCTGTTTTTT.